These 15 T cell receptor beta chains were all obtained from the same sample, sequenced in a study of blood T cells in healthy people across ages. The second PCR ran about 6 to 11 cycles with a sample-barcoded 5' primer and J-beta primers. Via MiXCR, TCRdb re-called the 5' RACE reads, giving one row per CDR3 protein. The sample contains 800,000 or so distinct CDR3 sequences, roughly 25% of which appear only once. This sample also belongs to another study, concerning T cells of mothers and their children.

The sequenced sample was blood. These receptors were obtained from a boy between 10 and 17 years old in good health.

This clonotype has a handful of counts. The genes are TRBV28 and TRBJ2-5; 9 positions agree with TRBD1. This CDR3 is built from 16 residues. The J segment lost 1 base and the V segment lost 5 bases, leaving 8 bases of the junction unmatched. Germline CDR1 and CDR2: MDHEN and SYDVKM. CDR3 sequence reads: CASSQRGTGLQETQYF. The CDR3 region has the DNA TGTGCCAGCAGTCAACGAGGGACAGGGCTCCAAGAGACCCAGTACTTC.

This clonotype occurred a few times. The chain carries TRBV20-1 and TRBJ1-6; 7 nucleotides agree with TRBD1. The CDR3 has 11 amino acids. V was pared by 2 bases and J by 18 bases, with 7 bases of the junction left unmatched. CDR1 DFQATT and CDR2 SNEGSKA come from the germline V gene (reference sequence). The CDR3 DNA follows: TGCAGTGCTAGAAGGAGTCAGGGGGACCACTTT. It yields the protein CSARRSQGDHF.

This clonotype was counted at least ten times. The chain carries TRBV18 and TRBJ2-5, with D hard to call. Deletions cut 3 bases from V and 2 bases from J, with 7 bases between. The CDR3 totals 13 residues. CDR1 is KGHSH and CDR2 is LQKENI in the germline V gene. CDR3 DNA: TGTGCCAGCTCACCTCCATCTCAAGAGACCCAGTACTTC. Encoded protein: CASSPPSQETQYF. The full variable domain, its missing parts supplied by reference TRBV18 and TRBJ2-5, is NAGVMQNPRHLVRRRGQEARLRCSPMKGHSHVYWYRQLPEEGLKFMVYLQKENIIDESGMPKERFSAEFPKEGPSILRIQQVVRGDSAAYFCASSPPSQETQYFGPGTRLLVL.

On this clonotype: One end of the junction does not line up with germline, which may come from a read error. The genes are TRBV7-3 and TRBJ2-5; D remains unclear. Germline values: CDR1 SGHTA, CDR2 FQGTGA. The CDR3 spans 16 residues. In DNA form, the CDR3 reads TGTGCCAGCAGCTTAATCGCTGGCGTCAGCCAAGAGACCCATTACTTC. The encoded protein is CASSLIAGVSQETHYF.

V gene TRBV9 combines with J gene TRBJ2-2; 7 bases map to TRBD2. Germline V gene data show CDR1 as SGDLS and CDR2 as YYNGEE. The CDR3 sequence is 15 residues long. V shed 2 bases, J shed 1 base, and the junction held 2 bases outside the gene matches. As DNA, the CDR3 is TGTGCCAGCAGCGTCAGCGGGGTGAACACCGGGGAGCTGTTTTTT. Translated: CASSVSGVNTGELFF.

V and J are TRBV27 and TRBJ1-2; 7 nucleotides match TRBD1. Germline V CDR1 and CDR2: MNHEY, SMNVEV (reference sequence). This CDR3 contains 13 residues. Germline trimming cut 4 bases from V and 7 bases from J; bases unmatched to any gene: 6. In DNA, the CDR3 is TGTGCCAGCAGTTACACGACAGGGAGTGGCTACACCTTC. It encodes CASSYTTGSGYTF.

The chain carries TRBV11-2 and TRBJ1-2; D remains ambiguous. The length of the CDR3 is 14 residues. Germline assignment: CDR1 SGHAT and CDR2 FQNNGV. Trimming pared 0 bases from V and 5 bases from J, leaving 10 bases between. The CDR3 is CASSLEDGWYGYTF. The CDR3 DNA reads as TGTGCCAGCAGCTTAGAGGACGGGTGGTATGGCTACACCTTC.

The rearrangement uses TRBV7-9 and TRBJ1-2, with D perhaps TRBD1 (5 bases). The CDR3 spans 14 residues. V shed 1 base and J shed 7 bases, with 13 bases lying between them. Germline CDR1 is SEHNR and CDR2 is FQNEAQ (reference sequence). The CDR3 here is CASSLVTGSSGYTF. CDR3 bases: TGTGCCAGCAGCTTAGTTACAGGCTCCTCTGGCTACACCTTC.

V and J are TRBV20-1 and TRBJ2-7, with D perhaps given as TRBD1 or TRBD2 (5 bases each). Looked up from germline, CDR1 is DFQATT and CDR2 is SNEGSKA (reference sequence). The V gene lost 3 bases and the J gene lost 2 bases, with 17 bases spanning the gap. CDR3 size: 15 residues. Here the CDR3 reads CSARGVAGLPYEQYF. The CDR3 nucleotides are TGCAGTGCTAGGGGAGTCGCAGGGCTACCCTACGAGCAGTACTTC.

The table lists this clonotype with a few counts. The junction does not match germline at one end; this may be a read error. CDR3 protein: CASSWEGLAGGNYNEQFF. In DNA form, the CDR3 reads TGTGCCAGCAGCTGGGAGGGACTAGCGGGGGGCAACTACAACGAGCAGTTCTTC. The gene calls are TRBV7-2 and TRBJ2-1; 15 bases line up with TRBD2. The germline CDR1 and CDR2 sequences are SGHTA and FQGNSA. CDR3 length equals 18 residues.

This clonotype came up a few times. The chain couples TRBV29-1 to TRBJ2-3; the match to TRBD2 covers 7 bases. This CDR3 is built from 12 residues. From germline, CDR1 is SQVTM and CDR2 ANQGSEA. V was pared by 5 bases and J by 1 base, with 0 bases of the junction left unmatched. CDR3 in amino acids: CSVREGTDTQYF. The CDR3 nucleotides read TGCAGCGTTCGGGAGGGCACAGATACGCAGTATTTT.

This clonotype was seen more than once but under ten times. The V gene is TRBV5-4, the J gene TRBJ2-7; 7 nucleotides line up with TRBD1. J gave up 3 bases and V 4 bases, and 7 bases lay outside the gene matches. In germline, CDR1 is SGHNT, CDR2 YYREEE (reference sequence). CDR3 length equals 14 residues. The CDR3 region is CASSTGTELYEQYF. CDR3 coding DNA: TGTGCCAGCAGCACCGGGACAGAACTCTACGAGCAGTACTTC.

This clonotype was seen only a few times. As DNA, the CDR3 is TGTGCCACCAGCAGAGGGGACAGGATTAATGAAAAACTGTTTTTT. Translation: CATSRGDRINEKLFF. The chain employs TRBV15 and TRBJ1-4; 8 bases line up with TRBD1. Looked up from germline, CDR1 is LNHNV and CDR2 is YYDKDF (reference sequence). The CDR3 totals 15 residues. Trimming cost V 1 base and J 4 bases; bases outside gene matches: 2.

This clonotype was seen more than once but under ten times. As DNA, the CDR3 is TGTGCCAGCAGTTACTCGATAGAGCTGGCAAAGCAGTTCTTC. Translation gives CASSYSIELAKQFF. The chain carries TRBV6-5 and TRBJ2-1; no clear D. The CDR3 has 14 residues. Trimming took 0 bases from V and 11 from J, leaving 14 bases between them. The germline V gene encodes CDR1 MNHEY and CDR2 SVGAGI.

The V call is TRBV7-6, the J call TRBJ2-1; TRBD1 might be the D (5 bases). Near its end, the DNA agrees better with TRBJ2-7, so the J call may be wrong. Per germline, CDR1 SGHVS and CDR2 FNYEAQ. The CDR3 runs to 15 residues. The CDR3 loop is CASSPDRQLEYEQYF. The CDR3 coding sequence is TGTGCCAGCAGCCCTGACCGACAGCTAGAGTACGAGCAGTACTTC.